This TCR beta chain was identified in a study of blood T cell repertoires in COVID-19. TCRdb's table, derived via immunoSEQ multiplex PCR, lists solely in-frame clones and lacks some. The sample holds around 87,000 clones, approximately 80% seen once. This clone was seen a handful of times. Sequenced sample: peripheral blood. This TCR derives from a human donor in a cohort sampled during active COVID-19.

The CDR3 loop is CASSLGGQLSNEQFF. The CDR3 nucleotides read TGCGCCAGCAGCTTGGGTGGACAGTTATCCAATGAGCAGTTCTTC. V gene TRBV5-1 combines with J gene TRBJ2-1; a possible D gene is TRBD1 (6 bases). Trimming left V 0 bases short and J 6 bases short, with 13 bases between. CDR3 size: 15 residues. CDR1 and CDR2 from the germline V gene are SGHRS and YFSETQ. Based on the CDR3 plus reference TRBV5-1 and TRBJ2-1, the full variable domain is KAGVTQTPRYLIKTRGQQVTLSCSPISGHRSVSWYQQTPGQGLQFLFEYFSETQRNKGNFPGRFSGRQFSNSRSEMNVSTLELGDSALYLCASSLGGQLSNEQFFGPGTRLTVL.